This record looks at one TCR beta chain sequence and its context. The data were taken from a study of PD-1 blockade in mismatch repair-deficient tumors. The V and J ends lost 3 bases and 0 bases respectively, with 10 bases between them. Germline CDR1 and CDR2: SGDLS and YYNGEE. This CDR3 has 15 residues. Data came from immunoSEQ multiplex PCR; TCRdb stores just in-frame clones and leaves some out. The repertoire consists of some 85,000 clones, with approximately 81% occurring once and the leading ten covering around 5.1%. Mismatch repair deficiency was confirmed in all patients, by PCR or immunohistochemistry.

Sequences were derived from peripheral blood, sampled 44 weeks after starting pembrolizumab. The chain combines TRBV9 with TRBJ2-1; no clear D. This clonotype was obtained from an adult with mismatch repair-deficient cancer. CDR3 coding DNA: TGTGCCAGCAGCGCCGGTCTTAGCTCCTACAATGAGCAGTTCTTC. Translation gives CASSAGLSSYNEQFF.